This entry concerns a single T cell receptor (beta chain). A single base separates this from a much larger clone, so it may be a read error. This entry belongs to a study of spatial heterogeneity in lung cancer. Study as a whole: Beta-chain sequences were consistently detected more often than alpha-chain sequences.

Time point in this sample: sample taken at primary tumor resection. Without sorting, whole RNA was sequenced from tumor, nontumor lung or frozen PBMC. One entry per CDR3 protein, called by TCRdb with MiXCR from the 5' RACE reads. The sample holds roughly 15,000 distinct CDR3 sequences, around 8% seen once. This CDR3 region has 13 residues. Trimming stripped 6 bases from V and 16 bases from J, with 22 bases between. The genes are TRBV12-3 or TRBV12-4 and TRBJ1-5, with no clear D. This clonotype was obtained from a female donor with early-stage non-small cell lung cancer. This specimen was PBMCs, taken at surgery. CDR3 sequence reads: CASSQSRVGDKHF. CDR3 nucleotides: TGTGCCAGCAGCCAATCCCGGGTCGGGGATAAACATTTT.